The 10 T cell receptor beta chains listed next were all sequenced from one sample in a study of T cell repertoires in cytomegalovirus infection. Each CDR3 protein gets one entry after TCRdb re-called the reads with MiXCR. The sample shows 500,000 or so distinct CDR3 sequences, about 15% of them seen only once. The sequencing input was CD8+ T cells from PBMCs. These receptors all stem from a human donor in good health (CMV status not recorded). Some clones in this sample may be carry-over from other donors' samples.

In its sample, this clonotype was seen many times. The chain recombines TRBV12-3 or TRBV12-4 with TRBJ2-7; 12 positions match TRBD2. The length of the CDR3 is 14 residues. V was clipped by 7 bases and J by 2 bases; unmatched bases: 3. CDR3 DNA sequence: TGTGCCAGCATCCTAGCGGGAGGGACCTACGAGCAGTACTTC. Amino acids: CASILAGGTYEQYF.

This sequence joins TRBV10-3 and TRBJ2-1, with 13 bases fitting TRBD2. Germline V CDR1 and CDR2: ENHRY, SYGVKD. The CDR3 extends over 15 amino acids. V dropped 2 bases and J dropped 15; count of bases not matched to a gene: 10. CDR3 DNA sequence: TGTGCCATCAGTGAGCCGACAGGACTAGCGGGGGTCATGTTCTTC. Translating gives CAISEPTGLAGVMFF.

This clonotype appeared many times. The rearrangement links TRBV6-5 to TRBJ1-1, with D possibly matching TRBD1 (6 bases). The V gene's germline CDR1 is MNHEY and CDR2 SVGAGI. The CDR3 totals 16 residues. V was pared by 4 bases and J by 1 base, with 16 bases between. CDR3 residues: CASSFNYRVTNTEAFF. In DNA form, the CDR3 reads TGTGCCAGCAGTTTCAATTACAGGGTCACGAACACTGAAGCTTTCTTT.

This clonotype was picked up many times. The chain combines TRBV7-2 with TRBJ2-1; D is uncertain. Germline CDR1 and CDR2: SGHTA and FQGNSA. The CDR3 runs to 13 residues. V was pared by 3 bases and J by 5 bases, with 8 bases between. The CDR3 region is CASSFRRDNEQFF. DNA of the CDR3: TGTGCCAGCAGCTTTCGCAGAGACAATGAGCAGTTCTTC.

Ten or more counts support this clonotype. This chain joins TRBV6-5 and TRBJ1-1; TRBD1 aligns across 10 bases. J gave up 10 bases and V 0 bases, and 8 bases lay outside the gene matches. The CDR3 extends over 15 amino acids. Germline V lookup: CDR1 MNHEY, CDR2 SVGAGI. The DNA of the CDR3 is TGTGCCAGCAGTTACTCGACTCTGGGACAGGGGACAGCTTTCTTT. Protein sequence: CASSYSTLGQGTAFF.

There are a few counts of this clonotype. A single base separates this from a much larger clone, so it may be a read error. The chain has TRBV9 and TRBJ2-1, with D perhaps matching TRBD2 (5 bases). The CDR3 sequence is 15 residues long. Germline lookup yields CDR1 SGDLS and CDR2 YYNGEE. V was cut by 4 bases and J by 0 bases, with 11 bases left in between. In DNA, the CDR3 is TGTGCCAGCAGCCATAGCGAGAGCTCCTACAATGAGCAGTTCTTC. Its translation: CASSHSESSYNEQFF.

This clonotype was counted ten times or more. J is TRBJ1-2 and V is TRBV6-1, with 10 bases identical to TRBD1. Trimming took 2 bases from V and 13 from J; bases not matched to a gene: 19. This CDR3 contains 17 residues. CDR1 and CDR2 (germline): MNHNS, SASEGT. DNA for the CDR3: TGTGCCAGCAGTGAACCTTTCCCGGGACAGGGGAGGCAGGTCTCCACCTTC. This codes for CASSEPFPGQGRQVSTF.

In this sample, this clonotype turned up a few times. This sequence joins TRBV2 and TRBJ2-7; no definite D call. The CDR3 spans 11 residues. CDR1 is SNHLY and CDR2 is FYNNEI in the germline V gene. Trimming took off 8 bases at V and 0 bases at J, with 5 bases between the two ends. CDR3 DNA sequence: TGTGCCAGCGGGGACTCCTACGAGCAGTACTTC. Encoded protein: CASGDSYEQYF.

This chain connects TRBV6-6 to TRBJ1-1; TRBD1 agrees at 7 bases. Losses at the gene ends were 5 bases for V and 3 bases for J; bases not matched to a gene: 9. The CDR3 extends over 15 amino acids. Germline CDR1 and CDR2: MNHNY and SVGAGI (reference sequence). CDR3 sequence reads: CASSDVYRGDTEAFF. As DNA, the CDR3 is TGTGCCAGCAGTGATGTCTACAGGGGTGACACTGAAGCTTTCTTT.

This clonotype has at least ten counts. The J gene is TRBJ2-1, the V gene TRBV11-2; D gene unclear. The CDR3 totals 13 residues. V lost 5 bases to trimming and J lost 4 bases, with 9 bases between them. Germline values: CDR1 SGHAT, CDR2 FQNNGV. This chain's CDR3 is CASSRPTYNEQFF. In nucleotides, the CDR3 is TGTGCCAGCAGCCGACCGACTTACAATGAGCAGTTCTTC.